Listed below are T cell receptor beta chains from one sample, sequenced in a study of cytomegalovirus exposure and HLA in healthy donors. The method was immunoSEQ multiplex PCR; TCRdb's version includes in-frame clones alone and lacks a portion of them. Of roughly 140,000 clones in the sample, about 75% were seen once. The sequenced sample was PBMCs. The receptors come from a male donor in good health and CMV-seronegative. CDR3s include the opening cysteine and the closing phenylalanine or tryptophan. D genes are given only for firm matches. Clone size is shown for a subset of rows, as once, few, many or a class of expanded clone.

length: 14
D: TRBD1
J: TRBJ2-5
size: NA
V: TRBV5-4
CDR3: CASSFTGGQETQYF
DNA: TGTGCCAGCAGCTTCACAGGGGGCCAAGAGACCCAGTACTTC

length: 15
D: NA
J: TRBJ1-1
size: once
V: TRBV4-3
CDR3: CASSQDEGQLREAFF
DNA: TGCGCCAGCAGCCAAGATGAGGGCCAACTCCGTGAAGCTTTCTTT

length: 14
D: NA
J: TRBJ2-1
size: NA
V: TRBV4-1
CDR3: CASSQENRDNEQFF
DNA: TGCGCCAGCAGCCAAGAAAACAGGGACAATGAGCAGTTCTTC

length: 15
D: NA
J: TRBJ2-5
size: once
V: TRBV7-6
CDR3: CASSPEALIQETQYF
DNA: TGTGCCAGCAGCCCCGAGGCTCTTATCCAAGAGACCCAGTACTTC

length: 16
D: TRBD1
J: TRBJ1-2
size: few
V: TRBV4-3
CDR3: CASSQELYRGLGGYTF
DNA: TGCGCCAGCAGCCAAGAACTCTACAGGGGGCTGGGAGGCTACACCTTC

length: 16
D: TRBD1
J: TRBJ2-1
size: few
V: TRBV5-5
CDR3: CASSSPGQGAYNEQFF
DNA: TGTGCCAGCAGTTCACCGGGACAGGGGGCCTACAATGAGCAGTTCTTC

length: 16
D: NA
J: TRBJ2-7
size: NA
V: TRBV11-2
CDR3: CASRTSGAGVSYEQYF
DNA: TGTGCCAGCAGGACGTCCGGGGCAGGGGTGTCCTACGAGCAGTACTTC

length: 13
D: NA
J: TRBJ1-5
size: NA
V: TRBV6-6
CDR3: CASSYEGMQPQHF
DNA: TGTGCCAGCAGTTACGAGGGAATGCAGCCCCAGCATTTT

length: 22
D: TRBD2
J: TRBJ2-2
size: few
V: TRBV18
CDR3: CASSPPWALAGGSSINTGELFF
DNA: TGTGCCAGCTCACCGCCCTGGGCGCTAGCGGGAGGATCCTCTATTAACACCGGGGAGCTGTTTTTT

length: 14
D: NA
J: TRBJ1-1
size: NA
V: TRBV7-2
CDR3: CASSQGTMNTEAFF
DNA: TGTGCCAGCAGCCAGGGGACCATGAACACTGAAGCTTTCTTT

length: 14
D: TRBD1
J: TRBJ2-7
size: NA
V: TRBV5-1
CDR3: CASSLRDRGLEQYF
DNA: TGCGCCAGCAGCTTAAGGGACAGGGGGCTCGAGCAGTACTTC

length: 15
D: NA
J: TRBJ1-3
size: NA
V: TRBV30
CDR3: CAWSGTRDSGNTIYF
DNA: TGTGCCTGGAGTGGGACAAGAGACTCTGGAAACACCATATATTTT

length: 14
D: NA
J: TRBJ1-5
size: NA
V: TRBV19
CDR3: CASSMGEGDQPQHF
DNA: TGTGCCAGTAGTATGGGGGAGGGGGATCAGCCCCAGCATTTT

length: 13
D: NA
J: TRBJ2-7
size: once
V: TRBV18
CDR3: CASSGAGYSEQYF
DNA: TGTGCCAGCTCGGGGGCGGGCTACTCCGAGCAGTACTTC

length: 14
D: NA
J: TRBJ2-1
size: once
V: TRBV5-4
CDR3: CASSLVRTDNEQFF
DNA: TGTGCCAGCAGCTTGGTTCGGACAGACAATGAGCAGTTCTTC

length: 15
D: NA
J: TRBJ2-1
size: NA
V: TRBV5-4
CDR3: CASSSSGGNYNEQFF
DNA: TGTGCCAGCAGCAGCAGCGGTGGGAATTACAATGAGCAGTTCTTC

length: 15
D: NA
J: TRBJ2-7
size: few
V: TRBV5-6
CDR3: CASSSGGTLGHEQYF
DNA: TGTGCCAGCAGCTCAGGTGGGACTCTCGGCCACGAGCAGTACTTC

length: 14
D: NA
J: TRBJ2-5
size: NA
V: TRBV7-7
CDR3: CASSIGLVRETQYF
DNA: TGTGCCAGCAGCATCGGACTGGTCCGAGAGACCCAGTACTTC

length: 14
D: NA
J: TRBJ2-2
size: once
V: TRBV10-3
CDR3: CAISEAANTGELFF
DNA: TGTGCCATCAGTGAAGCGGCGAACACCGGGGAGCTGTTTTTT

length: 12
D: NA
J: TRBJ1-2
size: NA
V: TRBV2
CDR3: CASSESGFGYTF
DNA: TGTGCCAGCAGTGAATCAGGGTTCGGCTACACCTTC

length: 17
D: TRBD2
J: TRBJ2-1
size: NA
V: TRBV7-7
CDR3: CASSPTAWSGRAHEQFF
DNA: TGTGCCAGCAGCCCCACCGCTTGGAGCGGGAGGGCCCATGAGCAGTTCTTC

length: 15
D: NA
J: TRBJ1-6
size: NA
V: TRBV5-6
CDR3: CASSPERSYNSPLHF
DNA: TGTGCCAGCAGCCCGGAGCGCTCCTATAATTCACCCCTCCACTTT

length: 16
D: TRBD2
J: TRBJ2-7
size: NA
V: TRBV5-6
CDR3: CASSLGSSGRAYEQYF
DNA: TGTGCCAGCAGCTTGGGGTCTAGCGGGAGGGCCTACGAGCAGTACTTC

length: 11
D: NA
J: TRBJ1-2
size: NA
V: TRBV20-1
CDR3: CSASGNYGYTF
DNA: TGCAGTGCCAGCGGTAACTATGGCTACACCTTC

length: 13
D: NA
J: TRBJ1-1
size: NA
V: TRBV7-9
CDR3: CASRSNRDTEAFF
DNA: TGTGCCAGCAGGAGCAACAGGGACACTGAAGCTTTCTTT

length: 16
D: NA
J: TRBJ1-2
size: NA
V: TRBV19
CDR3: CASSSQTEPANYGYTF
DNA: TGTGCCAGTAGTTCCCAGACAGAGCCTGCTAACTATGGCTACACCTTC

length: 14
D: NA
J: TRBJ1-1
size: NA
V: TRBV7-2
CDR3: CASSLARLNTEAFF
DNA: TGTGCCAGCAGCTTAGCGCGCCTGAACACTGAAGCTTTCTTT

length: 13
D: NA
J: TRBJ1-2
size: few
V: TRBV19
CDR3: CASKPPRDYGYTF
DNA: TGTGCCAGTAAACCTCCGAGGGACTATGGCTACACCTTC

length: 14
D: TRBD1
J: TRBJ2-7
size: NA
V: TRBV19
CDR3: CASSPGTGTYEQYF
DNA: TGTGCCAGTAGTCCGGGGACAGGAACCTACGAGCAGTACTTC

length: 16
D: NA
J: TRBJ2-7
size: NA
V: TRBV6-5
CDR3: CASSYSGGVSSYEQYF
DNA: TGTGCCAGCAGTTACTCGGGCGGGGTAAGCTCCTACGAGCAGTACTTC

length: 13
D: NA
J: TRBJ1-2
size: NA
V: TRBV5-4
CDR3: CASRQGTPYGYTF
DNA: TGTGCCAGCAGGCAGGGGACACCCTATGGCTACACCTTC

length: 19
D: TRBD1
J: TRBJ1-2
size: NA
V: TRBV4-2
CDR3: CASSQDGWTGTSYNYGYTF
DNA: TGTGCCAGCAGCCAAGATGGGTGGACAGGGACGTCCTATAACTATGGCTACACCTTC

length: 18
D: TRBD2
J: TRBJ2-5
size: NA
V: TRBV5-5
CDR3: CASSLEEGTSEGPETQYF
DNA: TGTGCCAGCAGCTTGGAGGAAGGGACTAGCGAGGGGCCAGAGACCCAGTACTTC

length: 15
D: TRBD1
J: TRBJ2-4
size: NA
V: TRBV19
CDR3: CASTAPGTGKNIQYF
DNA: TGTGCCAGTACCGCCCCGGGGACAGGGAAAAACATTCAGTACTTC

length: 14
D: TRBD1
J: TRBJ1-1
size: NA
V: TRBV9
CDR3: CASSPLGQGTEAFF
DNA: TGTGCCAGCAGCCCCTTGGGACAGGGCACTGAAGCTTTCTTT

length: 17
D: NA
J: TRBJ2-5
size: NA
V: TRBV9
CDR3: CASSPGGGHPVQETQYF
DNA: TGTGCCAGCAGCCCAGGTGGGGGACACCCGGTCCAAGAGACCCAGTACTTC

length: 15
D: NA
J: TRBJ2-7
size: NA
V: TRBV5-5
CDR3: CASSLAGQTTYEQYF
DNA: TGTGCCAGCAGCTTGGCGGGACAAACTACCTACGAGCAGTACTTC

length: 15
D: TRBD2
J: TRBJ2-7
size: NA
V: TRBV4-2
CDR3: CASSQEGGEPYEQYF
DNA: TGTGCCAGCAGCCAAGAGGGAGGGGAACCCTACGAGCAGTACTTC

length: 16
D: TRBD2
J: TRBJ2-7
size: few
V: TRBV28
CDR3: CASSQVLGGSSYEQYF
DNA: TGTGCCAGCAGTCAGGTTTTGGGGGGGAGCTCCTACGAGCAGTACTTC

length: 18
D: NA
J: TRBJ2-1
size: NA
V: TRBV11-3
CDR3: CASSLGDPDRFSYNEQFF
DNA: TGTGCCAGCAGCTTAGGGGATCCGGACAGATTCTCCTACAATGAGCAGTTCTTC

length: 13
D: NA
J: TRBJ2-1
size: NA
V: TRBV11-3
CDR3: CASSLGLVNEQFF
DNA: TGTGCCAGCAGCTTAGGACTAGTCAATGAGCAGTTCTTC

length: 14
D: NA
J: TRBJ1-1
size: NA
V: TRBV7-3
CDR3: CASSQTDSNTEAFF
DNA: TGTGCCAGCAGCCAAACGGACAGTAACACTGAAGCTTTCTTT

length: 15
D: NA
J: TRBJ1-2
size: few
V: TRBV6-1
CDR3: CARTTEDNSVYGYTF
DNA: TGTGCCCGCACCACAGAGGACAATTCCGTATATGGCTACACCTTC

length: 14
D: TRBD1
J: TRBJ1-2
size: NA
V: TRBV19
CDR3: CASKGTGNNYGYTF
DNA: TGTGCCAGTAAGGGGACAGGGAACAACTATGGCTACACCTTC

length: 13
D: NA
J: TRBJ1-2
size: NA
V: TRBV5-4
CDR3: CASSHDSLYGYTF
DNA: TGTGCCAGCAGCCACGACAGCCTCTATGGCTACACCTTC

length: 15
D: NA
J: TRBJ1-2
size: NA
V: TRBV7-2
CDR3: CASSFWQSSNYGYTF
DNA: TGTGCCAGCAGCTTTTGGCAGTCCTCTAACTATGGCTACACCTTC

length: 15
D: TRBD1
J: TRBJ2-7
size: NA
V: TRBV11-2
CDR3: CANSLETGSSYEQYF
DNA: TGTGCCAACAGCTTGGAGACAGGGAGCTCCTACGAGCAGTACTTC